This entry lists 20 T cell receptor beta chains sequenced from one sample in a study of Graves' ophthalmopathy and Graves' hyperthyroidism. RNA transcripts were the template, and TCR beta CDR3 regions were amplified from them. An initial RT-PCR round employing HTBI primers preceded a second-round multiplex PCR. Each CDR3 protein gets one entry after TCRdb re-called the multiplex PCR reads with MiXCR. The table shows fewer than 650,000 distinct CDR3 sequences, with over 20% occurring only once. The sample comprised peripheral blood. The source is a woman under 30 with stable Graves' hyperthyroidism. Some clones in this sample may be carry-over from other donors' samples.

This clonotype was observed many times. The CDR3 is CSVEGYKVDCYEQYF. The CDR3 DNA reads as TGCAGCGTTGAAGGCTATAAGGTGGACTGCTACGAGCAGTACTTC. The chain links TRBV29-1 to TRBJ2-7, with D perhaps matching TRBD2 (5 bases). Trimming took off 1 base at V and 3 bases at J, with 16 bases between the two ends. CDR3 length equals 15 residues. Germline lookup yields CDR1 SQVTM and CDR2 ANQGSEA.

The gene calls are TRBV4-2 and TRBJ1-6; D is unclear. CDR1 and CDR2 from the germline V gene are LGHNA and YNFKEQ. CDR3 size: 17 residues. Trimming pared 0 bases from V and 0 bases from J, leaving 9 bases between. CDR3 coding DNA: TGTGCCAGCAGCCAAGATCGTGGGAGCTCCTATAATTCACCCCTCCACTTT. Translated, it gives CASSQDRGSSYNSPLHF.

This clonotype was detected many times. This chain joins TRBV20-1 and TRBJ2-4, with TRBD2 as a possible D gene (5 bases). Germline V lookup: CDR1 DFQATT, CDR2 SNEGSKA (reference sequence). The CDR3 contains 15 residues. V lost 4 bases to trimming and J lost 6 bases, with 19 bases between them. The CDR3, as DNA: TGCAGTGCTAAAGACGGTGGAGGCCCACCAAACATTCAGTACTTC. Its translation: CSAKDGGGPPNIQYF.

V gene TRBV2 combines with J gene TRBJ2-5; unclear D gene. Trimming took 0 bases from V and 1 from J, leaving 9 bases between them. The CDR3 has 15 residues. CDR1 is SNHLY, CDR2 FYNNEI, per germline. CDR3: CASSEALESQETQYF. For the CDR3, the DNA is TGTGCCAGCAGTGAAGCGCTCGAATCCCAAGAGACCCAGTACTTC.

This clonotype was picked up many times. The chain joins TRBV20-1 to TRBJ2-7; 9 bases align to TRBD2. The CDR3 length is 15 residues. Trimming took 0 bases from V and 1 from J; bases not matched to a gene: 4. From germline, CDR1 is DFQATT and CDR2 SNEGSKA (reference sequence). The CDR3 coding sequence is TGCAGTGCTAGAGAGCGGGGGGGCGGGTCCTACGAGCAGTACTTC. It is translated as CSARERGGGSYEQYF.

The chain carries TRBV5-1 and TRBJ2-7, with 7 bases lining up with TRBD1. This CDR3 has 14 amino acids. Germline CDR1 and CDR2: SGHRS and YFSETQ. The junction had 4 bases not matched to a gene; V was cut back by 0 bases and J by 4 bases. This chain's CDR3 is CASSLETGLYEQYF. Written as DNA, the CDR3 is TGCGCCAGCAGCTTGGAGACAGGGCTGTACGAGCAGTACTTC.

The rearrangement joins TRBV20-1 to TRBJ2-5, with 11 bases fitting TRBD2. The germline V gene has CDR1 DFQATT and CDR2 SNEGSKA (reference sequence). The CDR3 has 13 residues. With V trimmed by 7 bases and J by 5 bases, 6 bases remained unmatched. The CDR3 DNA is TGCAGTGTCGAGACTAGCGGGGTCGAGACCCAGTACTTC. Residues: CSVETSGVETQYF.

The chain carries TRBV28 and TRBJ1-2; the D is unclear. Per the germline V gene, CDR1 is MDHEN and CDR2 is SYDVKM. Trimming took 2 bases from V and 5 from J, leaving 12 bases between them. CDR3 size: 14 residues. The CDR3 nucleotides are TGTGCCAGCAGTTTAGGTCGCTGGAGGTATGGCTACACCTTC. This sequence encodes CASSLGRWRYGYTF.

The rearrangement joins TRBV5-1 to TRBJ1-1; D not certain. Germline V lookup: CDR1 SGHRS, CDR2 YFSETQ. The CDR3 extends over 13 amino acids. V lost 3 bases and J lost 2, with 8 bases in between. CDR3 protein: CASSSGINTEAFF. As DNA, the CDR3 is TGCGCCAGCAGCTCCGGGATAAACACTGAAGCTTTCTTT.

Many counts were recorded for this clonotype. The genes are TRBV6-1 and TRBJ1-1, with 8 bases lining up with TRBD1. V was clipped by 8 bases and J by 3 bases; unmatched bases: 11. This CDR3 spans 15 amino acids. CDR1 is MNHNS and CDR2 is SASEGT in the germline V gene. The CDR3 loop is CASELRGQEDTEAFF. Here the CDR3 DNA reads TGTGCCAGCGAACTCAGGGGGCAAGAGGACACTGAAGCTTTCTTT.

The sample holds many counts of this clonotype. The CDR3 nucleotides read TGCGCCAGCAGCCAAGCCCTAACGTTGGAGACCCAGTACTTC. Translating it yields CASSQALTLETQYF. The gene calls are TRBV4-1 and TRBJ2-5; no clear D gene. Per the germline V gene, CDR1 is MGHRA and CDR2 is YSYEKL. The CDR3 runs to 14 residues. V was shortened by 1 base and J by 5 bases, with 11 bases between the two germline ends.

This clonotype has ten or more counts. V gene TRBV6-1 combines with J gene TRBJ2-7, with 9 bases identical to TRBD1. The V segment lost 2 bases and the J segment 4 bases; nucleotides outside the gene matches: 6. The CDR3 loop spans 15 amino acids. Germline V gene lookup returns CDR1 MNHNS and CDR2 SASEGT. For the CDR3, the DNA is TGTGCCAGCAGTGAATCCGGGACAGGGTTATACGAGCAGTACTTC. Translation gives CASSESGTGLYEQYF.

The chain recombines TRBV7-9 with TRBJ1-1, with TRBD1 identical over 8 bases. Germline V gene lookup returns CDR1 SEHNR and CDR2 FQNEAQ (reference sequence). V lost 3 bases to trimming and J lost 2 bases; unmatched junction nucleotides: 5. This CDR3 comprises 15 residues. This CDR3 is CASSFRQGINTEAFF. In DNA, the CDR3 is TGTGCCAGCAGCTTTAGACAGGGGATAAACACTGAAGCTTTCTTT.

This rearrangement joins TRBV6-1 to TRBJ1-1; tentatively, D is TRBD1 (6 bases). The CDR3 consists of 15 residues. The V end was cut by 2 bases, the J end by 5 bases, with 15 bases between. Per germline, CDR1 MNHNS and CDR2 SASEGT. The CDR3 spells CASSEFGGKGTEAFF. CDR3 coding DNA: TGTGCCAGCAGTGAATTTGGGGGCAAGGGGACTGAAGCTTTCTTT.

This clonotype was observed a few times. The chain combines TRBV4-2 with TRBJ2-4, with 14 bases that match TRBD2. Germline V lookup: CDR1 LGHNA, CDR2 YNFKEQ. The CDR3 is 17 amino acids. The J segment lost 8 bases and the V segment lost 1 base, leaving 7 bases of the junction unmatched. This CDR3 reads CASSQAGLAGGYDIQYF. The CDR3 DNA reads as TGTGCCAGCAGCCAAGCTGGACTAGCGGGGGGCTACGACATTCAGTACTTC.

With respect to this clonotype: This may stem from a read error, because a much larger clone lies one nucleotide away. The V and J genes are TRBV7-9 and TRBJ2-5; D is possibly TRBD1 (5 bases). Per germline, CDR1 SEHNR and CDR2 FQNEAQ (reference sequence). The CDR3 sequence is 16 residues long. The V end was cut by 5 bases, the J end by 0 bases, with 16 bases between. CDR3 sequence reads: CASSIPFGRDQETQYF. The CDR3 DNA reads as TGTGCCAGCAGCATACCCTTCGGCAGGGACCAAGAGACCCAGTACTTC.

This clonotype has a count of ten or more. The chain links TRBV29-1 to TRBJ1-5; 7 nucleotides line up with TRBD1. V trimming: 7 bases; J trimming: 7 bases; junction bases outside the gene matches: 7. Germline V gene lookup returns CDR1 SQVTM and CDR2 ANQGSEA. The CDR3 sequence is 12 residues long. The CDR3 protein is CSARDREQPQHF. The CDR3 DNA follows: TGCAGCGCTCGCGACAGGGAACAGCCCCAGCATTTT.

This clonotype was seen ten or more times. The V gene is TRBV29-1, the J gene TRBJ2-5; either TRBD1 or TRBD2 may fit D (5 bases each). The CDR3 contains 16 residues. Trimming removed 1 base from V and 0 bases from J, with 15 bases in between. Germline V gives CDR1 SQVTM, CDR2 ANQGSEA. The DNA for the CDR3 is TGCAGCGTTGAAGGAGGGGCAGGGTTGTACCAAGAGACCCAGTACTTC. Protein sequence: CSVEGGAGLYQETQYF.

At least ten counts were recorded for this clonotype. The chain employs TRBV6-2 or TRBV6-3 and TRBJ1-1; a possible D gene is TRBD1 (6 bases). Germline CDR1 reads MNHEY; CDR2 reads SVGEGT. V gave up 2 bases and J gave up 4 bases, with 14 bases separating them. The CDR3 is made up of 15 amino acids. CDR3 coding DNA: TGTGCCAGCAGTTACGGTACAGGGCGCGGCACTGAAGCTTTCTTT. Translated: CASSYGTGRGTEAFF.

This clonotype was seen repeatedly, ten times or more. The V gene is TRBV12-3 or TRBV12-4, the J gene TRBJ2-7; 8 bases fit TRBD1. V shed 10 bases and J 1 base; nucleotides not matched to a gene: 3. The CDR3 totals 12 residues. Written as DNA, the CDR3 is TGTGCCACACGACAGGGGTCCTACGAGCAGTACTTC. It is translated as CATRQGSYEQYF.